A selection of T cell receptor beta chains follows, all from one sample in a study of blood T cell repertoires in COVID-19. Assay used: immunoSEQ multiplex PCR; TCRdb lists only in-frame clones, some missing. The sample yields about 200,000 clones, approximately 80% seen once. The sequenced sample consisted of peripheral blood. The receptors stem from a human donor in a cohort sampled during active COVID-19. Both conserved end residues are part of each CDR3. The D gene is left open where the match is weak. Where a row states a size, it is once, few, many or the class of an expanded clone; other rows omit it.

V: TRBV4-1
D: NA
size: NA
J: TRBJ2-1
DNA: TGCGCCAGCAGCCTACTAGCAGGTGATGAGCAGTTCTTC
CDR3: CASSLLAGDEQFF

V: TRBV2
D: TRBD1
size: NA
J: TRBJ2-5
DNA: TGTGCCAGCAGTAAGGACAGGTATTCCCAAGAGACCCAGTACTTC
CDR3: CASSKDRYSQETQYF

V: TRBV12-3/TRBV12-4
D: NA
size: NA
J: TRBJ1-2
DNA: TGTGCCAGCAGTTTGTACAGGCACTATGGCTACACCTTC
CDR3: CASSLYRHYGYTF

V: TRBV28
D: NA
size: NA
J: TRBJ1-1
DNA: TGTGCCAGCAGTTTACGGAGGGGTGGAGCTTTCTTT
CDR3: CASSLRRGGAFF

V: TRBV7-9
D: TRBD1
size: NA
J: TRBJ1-3
DNA: TGTGCCAGCAGCTTCAGGGGGCGAATAGGTGGTGGAAACACCATATATTTT
CDR3: CASSFRGRIGGGNTIYF

V: TRBV4-1
D: TRBD2
size: NA
J: TRBJ2-7
DNA: TGCGCCAGCAGCCTCACTAGCGGTCTGCACGAGCAGTACTTC
CDR3: CASSLTSGLHEQYF

V: TRBV30
D: NA
size: few
J: TRBJ1-4
DNA: TGTGCCTGGAGTGTACAGAGGAGGGATGAAAAACTGTTTTTT
CDR3: CAWSVQRRDEKLFF

V: TRBV2
D: NA
size: NA
J: TRBJ2-7
DNA: TGTGCCAGCATCCCACAGACCTTCTACGAGCAGTACTTC
CDR3: CASIPQTFYEQYF

V: TRBV7-9
D: TRBD1
size: NA
J: TRBJ2-7
DNA: TGTGCCAGCAGCTCCACCGCGTCAAACAGGGGATGGCAGTACTTC
CDR3: CASSSTASNRGWQYF

V: TRBV6-1
D: TRBD1
size: NA
J: TRBJ1-4
DNA: TGTGCCAGCAGCGAAAGTATAGCGGGACAGGGGGTACTCTTAAAACTGTTTTTT
CDR3: CASSESIAGQGVLLKLFF

V: TRBV5-1
D: TRBD2
size: NA
J: TRBJ2-7
DNA: TGCGCCAGCAGCACCGGGACTAGCTACGAGCAGTACTTC
CDR3: CASSTGTSYEQYF

V: TRBV5-4
D: TRBD1
size: few
J: TRBJ1-1
DNA: TGTGCCAGCAGTCGGACAGGTGGCACTGAAGCTTTCTTT
CDR3: CASSRTGGTEAFF

V: TRBV5-6
D: TRBD1
size: NA
J: TRBJ1-4
DNA: TGTGCCAGCAGCCTGGACAGGGGGCGGCTGCGACAAGAAAAACTGTTTTTT
CDR3: CASSLDRGRLRQEKLFF

V: TRBV7-2
D: NA
size: NA
J: TRBJ2-3
DNA: TGTGCCAGCAGCTTAAACCCAGGAGGGGGCACAGATACGCAGTATTTT
CDR3: CASSLNPGGGTDTQYF

V: TRBV27
D: TRBD2
size: NA
J: TRBJ2-2
DNA: TGTGCCAGCAGTTTTTTAGCGGGAGTAGGTACCGGGGAGCTGTTTTTT
CDR3: CASSFLAGVGTGELFF

V: TRBV6-5
D: NA
size: NA
J: TRBJ1-2
DNA: TGTGCCAGCAGTTACGGGCAGTACTATGGCTACACCTTC
CDR3: CASSYGQYYGYTF

V: TRBV29-1
D: NA
size: NA
J: TRBJ2-1
DNA: TGCAGCGTCTTTAGTAGACTCAATGAGCAGTTCTTC
CDR3: CSVFSRLNEQFF

V: TRBV3-1/TRBV3-2
D: TRBD2
size: NA
J: TRBJ2-1
DNA: TGTGCCAGCAGCCAAGGGCTCGGGGGGATAGGCGCTGAGCAGTTCTTC
CDR3: CASSQGLGGIGAEQFF

V: TRBV10-3
D: NA
size: NA
J: TRBJ1-5
DNA: TGTGCCATCATTTGGAGGGGCCAAAGAGAGCCCCAGCATTTT
CDR3: CAIIWRGQREPQHF

V: TRBV29-1
D: NA
size: once
J: TRBJ1-5
DNA: TGCAGCGTTGTTACGGGGTCACATCAGCCCCAGCATTTT
CDR3: CSVVTGSHQPQHF

V: TRBV27
D: TRBD1
size: NA
J: TRBJ2-7
DNA: TGTGCCAGCAGTTCCGCCGGGACAGGGGACTACGAGCAGTACTTC
CDR3: CASSSAGTGDYEQYF

V: TRBV11-3
D: TRBD1
size: NA
J: TRBJ2-1
DNA: TGTGCCAGCAGCTCCCAGGGGGAAAGGCCTCTTGTTGAGCAGTTCTTC
CDR3: CASSSQGERPLVEQFF

V: TRBV27
D: TRBD1
size: few
J: TRBJ1-5
DNA: TGTGCCAGCAGTCCGGGGACAGATAGCAATCAGCCCCAGCATTTT
CDR3: CASSPGTDSNQPQHF

V: TRBV2
D: NA
size: NA
J: TRBJ2-6
DNA: TGTGCCAGCAGGGCTGGTACCTCTGGGGCCAACGTCCTGACTTTC
CDR3: CASRAGTSGANVLTF